This TCR beta chain was observed in a study of human T cells and chemical hapten exposure. Turning to the study itself: Diphenylcyclopropenone was applied weekly to patients' scalps across the approximately 25-week study. Study-level findings and limits: TCRs above 1 in 1000 frequency did not change with DPC sensitization.

There are 15 residues in the CDR3. The V end lost 1 base, the J end lost 1 base, and 10 bases lay between the germline ends. Germline V gene data show CDR1 as KGHSH and CDR2 as LQKENI. The time point: pre-sensitization, week 0. The treatment was: therapeutic diphenylcyclopropenone sensitization with weekly scalp DPC. Alopecia patients deemed DPC-suitable, aged 18 to 70, excluding pregnancy. Extraction of total RNA was performed on unfractionated whole blood. As to this clonotype: Its antigen is undetermined.

TCRdb ran MiXCR on the RACE reads and lists one entry per CDR3 protein. The table includes 60,000 to 75,000 distinct CDR3 sequences, about 7% detected once. The source material was whole blood, sampled in connection with sensitization to the hapten diphenylcyclopropenone (DPC). This TCR derives from a woman in her 30s with alopecia areata. Some clones in this sample may be carry-over from other donors' samples. The V call is TRBV18, the J call TRBJ1-1, with TRBD1 as a possible D gene (5 bases). The CDR3 here is CASSPQGFRNTEAFF. Here the CDR3 DNA reads TGTGCCAGCTCACCACAGGGGTTCAGGAACACTGAAGCTTTCTTT.